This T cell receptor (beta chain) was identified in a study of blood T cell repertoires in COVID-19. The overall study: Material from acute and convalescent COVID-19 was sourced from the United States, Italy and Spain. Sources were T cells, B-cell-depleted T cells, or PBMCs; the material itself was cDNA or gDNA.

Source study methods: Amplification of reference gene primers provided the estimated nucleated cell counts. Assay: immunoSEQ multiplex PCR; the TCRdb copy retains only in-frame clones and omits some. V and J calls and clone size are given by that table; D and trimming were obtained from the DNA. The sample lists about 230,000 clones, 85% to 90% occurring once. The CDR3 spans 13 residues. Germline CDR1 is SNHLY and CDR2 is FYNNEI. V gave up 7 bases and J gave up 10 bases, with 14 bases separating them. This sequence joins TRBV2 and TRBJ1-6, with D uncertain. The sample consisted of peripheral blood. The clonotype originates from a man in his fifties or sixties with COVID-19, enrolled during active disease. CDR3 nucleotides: TGTGCCAGCAAAGAGGGATTGAACTCACCCCTCCACTTT. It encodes CASKEGLNSPLHF.